This TCR beta chain derives from a study of shared clonotypes between healthy human individuals. The CDR3 runs to 15 residues. The ends were cut back, 4 bases at V and 2 bases at J, with 16 bases in the middle. Per germline, CDR1 SGHRS and CDR2 YFSETQ. The assay was immunoSEQ multiplex PCR, and TCRdb's table has in-frame clones only and misses some. This table has about 820,000 clones, around 93% appearing once. Naive CD8 cells, CD45RO-negative and positively selected for CCR7, excluded terminally differentiated effector memory CD45RA+ cells. Caucasian adults living in Nashville, Tennessee, provided all samples. As concerns this clone: The antigen remains unidentified.

Overall study results and limits: Though the depth was large, rarefaction showed that sorted-subset sequencing was incomplete.

The TCR comes from a man aged 25 to 40 in good health. Sequencing used naive CD8+ T cells sorted from blood. The chain recombines TRBV5-1 with TRBJ2-7, with D tentatively TRBD1 (6 bases). CDR3 DNA sequence: TGCGCCAGCAGCGAATCAACAGGGCGCCCCTACGAGCAGTACTTC. Protein: CASSESTGRPYEQYF.